This T cell receptor (beta chain) was obtained from a study of monozygotic twins with inflammatory bowel disease. Broader study findings: A distinction between different T cell subtypes was not possible. Patients received differing immunosuppressive treatments, which may have added variability to their repertoires.

Concerning this clonotype: Antigen specificity is unknown.

TCRdb reprocessed the 5' RACE reads, keeping one entry per CDR3 protein, no DNA. The table gives under 150,000 distinct CDR3 sequences; the top ten clones make up 2% to 3% of it. CDR1 is SGHTA and CDR2 is FQGNSA in the germline V gene. The CDR3 length is 15 residues. Each donor had more than 2 ml of blood drawn. With no T cell sorting beforehand, total RNA was isolated from whole blood. This chain connects TRBV7-2 to TRBJ2-7; TCRdb's D call, TRBD1, is unchecked because there is no DNA. The clonotype originates from a human donor with ulcerative colitis or Crohn's disease, or a healthy co-twin of an affected twin (not recorded which). Material for sequencing was blood. CDR3: CASSPVGVPYYEQYF.